The 2 T cell receptor beta chains presented below share a single source sample, sequenced in a study of shared clonotypes between healthy human individuals. The protocol was immunoSEQ multiplex PCR, while the TCRdb copy is restricted to in-frame clones and leaves out a portion. The sample lists 2 million to 2.5 million clones, 85% to 95% occurring once. The sequenced sample consisted of naive CD4+ T cells sorted from blood. Described subset: CD45RA+ positively selected. The source is a man between 18 and 29 years old in good health.

The chain joins TRBV19 to TRBJ1-5; possibly TRBD1 for D (6 bases). Trimming left V 5 bases short and J 6 bases short, with 17 bases between. This CDR3 has 15 residues. Germline CDR1 reads LNHDA; CDR2 reads SQIVND (reference sequence). The DNA for the CDR3 is TGTGCCAGTAGTGCGTCACAGGGAACTAGTCAGCCCCAGCATTTT. Amino acid sequence: CASSASQGTSQPQHF.

This clone was found a few times. The V gene is TRBV19, the J gene TRBJ1-3; D not resolved. Germline V CDR1 and CDR2: LNHDA, SQIVND (reference sequence). V gave up 10 bases and J gave up 3 bases, with 13 bases separating them. The CDR3 sequence is 13 residues long. CDR3 sequence (DNA): TGTGCCACCGGCTTAGGGTATGGAAACACCATATATTTT. This gives the protein CATGLGYGNTIYF.